The present T cell receptor (beta chain) was sequenced within a study of blood T cell repertoires in COVID-19. The overall study: COVID-19 samples, acute and convalescent, were from the United States, Italy and Spain. Sources were T cells, B-cell-depleted T cells, or PBMCs; the material itself was cDNA or gDNA.

During active infection, Seattle patients enrolled and were then monitored through disease. In the original processing: Quantification of nucleated cells was approximated via reference gene primer amplification. The data were produced by immunoSEQ multiplex PCR, yet TCRdb's version contains in-frame clones alone and is incomplete. The DNA was the basis for D and trimming; V, J and clone size are from that table. The repertoire includes almost 65,000 clones, roughly 88% of them detected once, and roughly 43% sits in the top ten. V lost 2 bases and J lost 5, with 9 bases in between. The CDR3 sequence is 13 residues long. Germline V gene sequence: CDR1 SEHNR, CDR2 FQNEAQ (reference sequence).

The V gene is TRBV7-9, the J gene TRBJ2-5; D possibly corresponds to TRBD1 (5 bases). Sequenced: peripheral blood. The source is a woman aged 55-75 years with COVID-19, enrolled during active disease. The CDR3 coding sequence is TGTGCCAGCAGCTTACCAGGGCAGGAGACCCAGTACTTC. The encoded protein is CASSLPGQETQYF. The entire variable domain, with the rest obtained from reference TRBV7-9 and TRBJ2-5, is as follows: DTGVSQNPRHKITKRGQNVTFRCDPISEHNRLYWYRQTLGQGPEFLTYFQNEAQLEKSRLLSDRFSAERPKGSFSTLEIQRTEQGDSAMYLCASSLPGQETQYFGPGTRLLVL.